The T cell receptor delta chain under discussion was sequenced for a study of γδ T cells in repeated Plasmodium falciparum infection. Study details: Donors were malaria-exposed Malian children or age- and gender-matched Australian children. Whole-study findings and limits: Vgamma9/Vdelta2+ repertoires stayed stably polyclonal over time and infection. Compared with Australian children, Malian Vdelta2-negative repertoires seemed more clonal, less diverse, less shared. The Malian cohort came from a small rural village of predominantly one ethnic group.

With CATT, TCRdb re-called clones from the multiplex PCR reads. The table shows 70,000 to 95,000 delta-chain clones, with around 1.4% occurring only once. Gammadelta T cells were flow-sorted from PBMC into Vgamma9/Vdelta2+ and Vdelta2-negative populations for bulk analysis. This clone showed up just a few times. Its antigen is not identified. TCRdb pairs this DNA with a much larger clone's protein that differs at residue 5, likely a read error; the protein shown was translated from the DNA. CDR3 size: 19 residues. The germline gives CDR1 TSWWSYY, CDR2 QGS. The trim removed 5 bases at V and 0 bases at J, leaving 16 bases unmatched.

This receptor was taken from a pool of human donors (malaria-infected and uninfected, not separated). The sequenced material came from gamma-delta T cells from blood. V gene TRDV1 combines with J gene TRDJ1; TRDD3 aligns across 9 bases. In the absence of a J gene in TCRdb, the DNA was matched to germline to assign it here. The CDR3 here is CALGHPLGDKGTYTDKLIF. The DNA for the CDR3 is TGTGCTCTTGGGCACCCCTTGGGGGATAAAGGGACGTACACCGATAAACTCATCTTT.